Listed here is a single T cell receptor beta chain. The clone's antigen remains unknown. Per-base qualities were not stored, and no clone one base away is much larger. The sample is drawn from a study of T cells in localized non-small cell lung cancer (TCRdb year 2020). In the study overall: The study examined T cell repertoires in a few hundred patients with early-stage NSCLC and compared tumors with uninvolved tumor-adjacent lungs. The cohort was made up of around 220 treatment-naive NSCLC patients whose localized lung tumors had been resected. Of the NSCLC patients, 129 were male and approximately 99 were female, and the mean age was approximately 66 years. Here is what the overall study found, with its caveats: Because multi-region sequencing of the tumors was not done, intratumor heterogeneity could not be ruled out. Because the study design was exploratory, TCR variables were selected using unadjusted p-values without false-discovery rate correction. Of the top 100 tumor clones, a median of roughly 56 were detected in paired uninvolved adjacent lung; roughly 29 were also among that lung's top 100. Longer overall survival was associated with higher T cell density in blood, whereas shorter survival was associated with higher clonality in adjacent lung. Uninvolved tumor-adjacent lung showed the highest T cell clonality, higher than tumor, which suggests more focused antigenic responses in the uninvolved tumor-adjacent lung.

At diagnosis, tumor, uninvolved tumor-adjacent lung and peripheral blood were collected and then preserved as a mix of FFPE and fresh-frozen material. For TCR repertoire profiling, blood samples were analyzed in the form of peripheral blood mononuclear cells. CDR1 is given as SGDLS and CDR2 as YYNGEE, both from the germline V gene. CDR3 length: 18 amino acids, cysteine to phenylalanine. CDR3 DNA only is kept here, 54 bases in frame from base 1. Trimming removed 4 bases from V and 0 bases from J; the gene matches leave 6 bases unexplained. The immunoSEQ Assay was used to sequence TCR beta CDR3 regions from DNA. The study's own analysis went as follows. T cell density was computed as TCR beta template counts normalized to usable DNA estimated by amplifying housekeeping genes. Richness was estimated with the preseqR package, extrapolating to 400,000 templates for PBMC samples and 120,000 templates for tissue samples. Clonality was defined by subtracting Pielou's evenness from one. Tissue-enriched TCRs were identified by differential abundance testing using productive amino-acid clonotypes, minimum total count 5 and alpha 0.1. Repertoire overlap between compartments was quantified with the Jaccard Index and Morisita Overlap Index. TCR beta CDR3s were clustered by GLIPH together with public tetramer-defined viral CDR3s, and at least three viral sequences plus V-gene enrichment were required for viral motifs. TCRdb took this table from immuneACCESS and kept in-frame rearrangements with V and J called. Such tables lack part of the clones; where checked against another copy, unresolved V genes explain under half of the gap, and the rest is unexplained. From that table come the V and J calls and clone size; the DNA was used to work out D and trimming. A total of 75,000 to 95,000 clones appear in this sample, roughly 75% of them only once. 19% of the sample comes from the top ten.

This sample comprised PBMCs, obtained before any cancer treatment. Recombination joined TRBV9 with TRBJ2-3, with TRBD2 matching 15 junction bases. This sequence was found in a man between 35 and 75 years old with stage II squamous cell lung carcinoma. The CDR3 reads as follows: CASSPGTSGRISTDTQYF. The DNA is as follows: TGTGCCAGCAGCCCCGGGACTAGCGGGAGGATTAGCACAGATACGCAGTATTTT.